Following are 27 T cell receptor beta chains from one sample sequenced in a study of early T cells in non-severe SARS-CoV-2 infection. MiXCR, applied by TCRdb to the 5' RACE reads, yields one record per CDR3 protein. The profile shows more than 25,000 distinct CDR3 sequences, under 5.5% of them singletons. The sample consisted of whole blood, taken at baseline. The receptors stem from an adult who was a healthcare worker with PCR-confirmed SARS-CoV-2 infection or an uninfected control (not recorded which).

This clonotype came up many times. This chain connects TRBV4-3 to TRBJ2-7; 7 positions match TRBD2. This CDR3 comprises 16 residues. The V segment lost 1 base and the J segment 4 bases; nucleotides outside the gene matches: 10. Germline CDR1 and CDR2: LGHNA and YSLEER. This CDR3 reads CASSQGSGRGSYEQYF. In DNA form, the CDR3 reads TGCGCCAGCAGCCAAGGGTCAGGGCGGGGGAGTTACGAGCAGTACTTC.

This clonotype was seen repeatedly, ten times or more. V is TRBV29-1 and J is TRBJ2-1, with D tentatively TRBD1 (5 bases). Germline CDR1 is SQVTM and CDR2 is ANQGSEA. CDR3 length: 14 amino acids. The V end lost 4 bases, the J end lost 0 bases, and 10 bases lay between the germline ends. The CDR3 spells CSVVRQSSYNEQFF. In DNA, the CDR3 is TGCAGCGTTGTCCGACAGAGCTCCTACAATGAGCAGTTCTTC.

This clonotype showed up many times. The rearrangement uses TRBV10-3 and TRBJ1-2; D uncertain. From germline, CDR1 is ENHRY and CDR2 SYGVKD. The germline V and J ends were trimmed by 6 bases and 5 bases, with 16 bases remaining between them. CDR3 length: 14 amino acids. The CDR3 region is CAISPNPALYGYTF. CDR3 coding DNA: TGTGCCATCAGCCCCAATCCCGCCTTGTATGGCTACACCTTC.

This clonotype was seen at least ten times. The chain joins TRBV24-1 to TRBJ2-1; 8 nucleotides agree with TRBD1. Germline V gives CDR1 KGHDR, CDR2 SFDVKD. J gave up 7 bases and V 4 bases, and 8 bases lay outside the gene matches. This CDR3 is built from 15 residues. CDR3 sequence (DNA): TGTGCCACCAGTGACTCGTCGACAGGGGAGAATGAGCAGTTCTTC. It encodes CATSDSSTGENEQFF.

This clonotype occurred many times. The gene calls are TRBV6-2 or TRBV6-3 and TRBJ1-1, with D perhaps TRBD1 (6 bases). V was shortened by 2 bases and J by 3 bases, with 19 bases between the two germline ends. The CDR3 has 17 residues. Germline-derived CDR1 and CDR2 are MNHEY and SVGEGT. The CDR3 region has the DNA TGTGCCAGCAGTTACCCTTTAGGGGGGCAGGAGGACACTGAAGCTTTCTTT. This codes for CASSYPLGGQEDTEAFF.

This CDR3 is CASSQDSQETQYF. CDR3 bases: TGTGCCAGCAGCCAAGACAGCCAAGAGACCCAGTACTTC. The chain couples TRBV7-7 to TRBJ2-5; perhaps TRBD1 as D (5 bases). Trimming shortened V by 5 bases and J by 1 base, and 8 bases separated the two germline ends. Germline V CDR1 and CDR2: SSHAT, FNYEAQ (reference sequence). The CDR3 is made up of 13 amino acids.

In its sample, this clonotype ranks as medium-sized. The V gene is TRBV29-1, the J gene TRBJ2-6; the D call may be TRBD1 or TRBD2 (5 bases each). CDR3 length: 16 amino acids. CDR1 and CDR2 (germline): SQVTM, ANQGSEA. Trimming stripped 4 bases from V and 0 bases from J, with 13 bases between. The CDR3 protein is CSVARDVDSGANVLTF. The CDR3 nucleotides are TGCAGCGTTGCTAGGGACGTCGACTCTGGGGCCAACGTCCTGACTTTC. The variable domain in full, with the rest retrieved from reference TRBV29-1 and TRBJ2-6, is SAVISQKPSRDICQRGTSLTIQCQVDSQVTMMFWYRQQPGQSLTLIATANQGSEATYESGFVIDKFPISRPNLTFSTLTVSNMSPEDSSIYLCSVARDVDSGANVLTFGAGSRLTVL.

The sample holds many counts of this clonotype. The gene calls are TRBV20-1 and TRBJ1-5; tentatively, D is TRBD1 (6 bases). Germline CDR1 and CDR2: DFQATT and SNEGSKA (reference sequence). The CDR3 covers 13 residues. The V end was cut by 4 bases, the J end by 4 bases, with 11 bases between. CDR3 coding DNA: TGCAGTGCTAAAGAGGGGGTAAATCAGCCCCAGCATTTT. Translation: CSAKEGVNQPQHF.

This clonotype was seen a handful of times. The rearrangement uses TRBV28 and TRBJ2-1, with 7 positions matching TRBD2. The CDR3 is 14 residues long. After removal of 6 bases from V and 7 bases from J, the junction contained 9 bases not matched to a gene. Germline V gene lookup returns CDR1 MDHEN and CDR2 SYDVKM. The CDR3 loop reads CASRLSGPGNEQFF. For the CDR3, the DNA is TGTGCCAGCAGACTTAGCGGGCCCGGGAATGAGCAGTTCTTC.

This clonotype was seen repeatedly, ten times or more. This chain joins TRBV28 and TRBJ1-5; possible D gene TRBD1, 5 bases. There are 15 residues in the CDR3. Per germline, CDR1 MDHEN and CDR2 SYDVKM. V gave up 6 bases and J gave up 1 base, with 13 bases separating them. In nucleotides, the CDR3 is TGTGCCAGCAGAGCGGGACCCCAAAGCAATCAGCCCCAGCATTTT. It encodes CASRAGPQSNQPQHF.

A single count supports this clonotype. CDR3 protein: CASSLSKGDHGYTF. DNA of the CDR3: TGTGCCAGCAGTTTATCGAAGGGAGACCATGGCTACACCTTC. The chain carries TRBV27 and TRBJ1-2, with D hard to call. The V end was cut by 0 bases, the J end by 6 bases, with 11 bases between. This CDR3 comprises 14 residues. CDR1 is MNHEY, CDR2 SMNVEV, per germline (reference sequence).

This clonotype was counted many times. The CDR3 DNA reads TGCAGCGCTTCAGAGAAGAACTACACCTTC. This encodes CSASEKNYTF. The chain is built from TRBV29-1 and TRBJ1-2; D is unresolved. The CDR3 covers 10 residues. The germline CDR1 and CDR2 sequences are SQVTM and ANQGSEA. V lost 7 bases, J lost 10 bases, and 13 bases lay in between.

This clonotype came up many times. This chain links TRBV29-1 with TRBJ1-2; D is possibly TRBD1 (5 bases). Looked up from germline, CDR1 is SQVTM and CDR2 is ANQGSEA. The CDR3 sequence is 15 residues long. Trimming took off 6 bases at V and 6 bases at J, with 23 bases between the two ends. This CDR3 reads CSVHASSGDPNGYTF. CDR3 DNA: TGCAGCGTCCACGCGAGTTCGGGGGACCCTAATGGCTACACCTTC.

In the case of this clonotype: The CDR3 does not end in the conserved phenylalanine or tryptophan, so this is likely a read error. This rearrangement joins TRBV7-6 to TRBJ1-1; no clear D gene. The CDR3 consists of 14 residues. Deletions cut 0 bases from V and 1 base from J, with 6 bases between. Germline CDR1 is SGHVS and CDR2 is FNYEAQ. In DNA, the CDR3 is TGTGCCAGCAGCTTAGCAGGAACGAACACTGAAGCTTTCTAT. It translates to CASSLAGTNTEAFY.

In its sample, this clonotype was seen many times. The gene calls are TRBV29-1 and TRBJ2-5; D assignment may be TRBD1 or TRBD2 (5 bases each). V lost 6 bases and J lost 5, with 10 bases in between. Germline V gene data show CDR1 as SQVTM and CDR2 as ANQGSEA. CDR3 size: 11 residues. In nucleotides, the CDR3 is TGCAGCGTGGGACCGGGGGAGACCCAGTACTTC. This translates into CSVGPGETQYF. The whole variable domain, filled in from reference TRBV29-1 and TRBJ2-5, reads SAVISQKPSRDICQRGTSLTIQCQVDSQVTMMFWYRQQPGQSLTLIATANQGSEATYESGFVIDKFPISRPNLTFSTLTVSNMSPEDSSIYLCSVGPGETQYFGPGTRLLVL.

The genes are TRBV30 and TRBJ1-2; D call uncertain. V was cut by 8 bases and J by 5 bases, with 12 bases left in between. Germline assignment: CDR1 GTSNPN and CDR2 SVGIG (reference sequence). The CDR3 runs to 11 residues. The CDR3 DNA follows: TGTGCCAGAGGGATAGAATATGGCTACACCTTC. Translating it yields CARGIEYGYTF.

This clonotype was seen only a few times. This chain connects TRBV20-1 to TRBJ1-5; D call uncertain. Germline CDR1 DFQATT, CDR2 SNEGSKA (reference sequence). Trimming took off 1 base at V and 8 bases at J, with 12 bases between the two ends. This CDR3 is 13 amino acids long. CDR3 nucleotide sequence: TGCAGTGCTAGAGGGCCACGCGGAAAGCCCCAGCATTTT. Protein: CSARGPRGKPQHF.

This clonotype was observed a handful of times. The rearrangement joins TRBV7-8 to TRBJ2-7; D not certain. Germline V gene data show CDR1 as SGHVS and CDR2 as FQNEAQ. The length of the CDR3 is 14 residues. V was pared by 4 bases and J by 0 bases, with 10 bases between. CDR3 nucleotide sequence: TGTGCCAGCAGCTACGGACGCAGCTCCTACGAGCAGTACTTC. It codes for CASSYGRSSYEQYF.

This clonotype was seen repeatedly, ten times or more. This chain connects TRBV11-2 to TRBJ1-2; tentative D call: TRBD1 (6 bases). Germline-derived CDR1 and CDR2 are SGHAT and FQNNGV. The CDR3 has 16 amino acids. Trimming removed 5 bases from V and 0 bases from J, with 16 bases in between. CDR3 nucleotide sequence: TGTGCCAGCAGCCTGGGACATGCTTCTTCTAACTATGGCTACACCTTC. Its protein is CASSLGHASSNYGYTF.

In this sample, this clonotype turned up many times. The chain joins TRBV28 to TRBJ2-7; 8 positions match TRBD1. J was trimmed by 3 bases and V by 2 bases; bases with no gene match: 6. The CDR3 contains 15 residues. Germline CDR1 reads MDHEN; CDR2 reads SYDVKM. The DNA for the CDR3 is TGTGCCAGCAGTTTAGCAGGGGGCGAAAACTACGAGCAGTACTTC. Its protein product is CASSLAGGENYEQYF.

This clonotype was seen at least ten times. V gene TRBV7-6 combines with J gene TRBJ2-2; the match to TRBD1 covers 7 bases. Per germline, CDR1 SGHVS and CDR2 FNYEAQ. The J segment lost 1 base and the V segment lost 6 bases, leaving 8 bases of the junction unmatched. The CDR3 extends over 16 amino acids. CDR3 region: CASRTSGTVNTGELFF. CDR3 sequence (DNA): TGTGCCAGCAGGACTTCCGGGACAGTGAACACCGGGGAGCTGTTTTTT.

At least ten counts were recorded for this clonotype. The V call is TRBV7-2, the J call TRBJ2-3; D unclear. The CDR3 covers 16 residues. V shed 1 base and J shed 2 bases, with 13 bases lying between them. Germline V gene lookup returns CDR1 SGHTA and CDR2 FQGNSA. CDR3 amino acids: CASSLVLRPLTDTQYF. The CDR3 bases are TGTGCCAGCAGCTTAGTTCTTAGGCCGCTCACAGATACGCAGTATTTT.

About this clonotype: Just one base apart from a much larger clone, this may be a read error. The conserved closing phenylalanine or tryptophan is absent in this CDR3, likely reflecting a read error. The chain joins TRBV5-1 to TRBJ1-2; a weak D match, TRBD1 (5 bases). This CDR3 spans 14 amino acids. Per germline, CDR1 SGHRS and CDR2 YFSETQ. The ends were cut back, 0 bases at V and 3 bases at J, with 9 bases in the middle. The CDR3 region is CASSLAAGDYGYTS. CDR3 sequence (DNA): TGCGCCAGCAGCTTGGCCGCGGGGGACTATGGCTACACCTCC.

This clonotype was counted many times. CDR3 sequence: CASSSTDGYNEKLFF. CDR3 sequence (DNA): TGTGCCAGCAGCTCGACAGATGGGTATAATGAAAAACTGTTTTTT. This sequence joins TRBV7-2 and TRBJ1-4, with a possible D match to TRBD1 (5 bases). The V gene lost 4 bases and the J gene lost 4 bases, with 13 bases spanning the gap. Germline CDR1 is SGHTA and CDR2 is FQGNSA. The CDR3 contains 15 residues.

This clonotype was detected ten times or more. This chain joins TRBV30 and TRBJ1-1; no definite D call. The length of the CDR3 is 13 residues. The V and J ends lost 5 bases and 4 bases respectively, with 14 bases between them. CDR1 is GTSNPN, CDR2 SVGIG, per germline (reference sequence). The CDR3 coding sequence is TGTGCCTGGGGGGAGGGAACGGCCACTGAAGCTTTCTTT. It yields the protein CAWGEGTATEAFF.

This clonotype was picked up many times. This rearrangement joins TRBV5-1 to TRBJ2-2; D not resolved. The CDR3 consists of 12 residues. V dropped 4 bases and J dropped 5 bases, with 6 bases sitting between them. Germline V gene lookup returns CDR1 SGHRS and CDR2 YFSETQ. Here the CDR3 DNA reads TGCGCCAGCAGCCCTCCTACCGGGGAGCTGTTTTTT. Protein product: CASSPPTGELFF. Full variable domain (outside the CDR3, taken from reference TRBV5-1 and TRBJ2-2): KAGVTQTPRYLIKTRGQQVTLSCSPISGHRSVSWYQQTPGQGLQFLFEYFSETQRNKGNFPGRFSGRQFSNSRSEMNVSTLELGDSALYLCASSPPTGELFFGEGSRLTVL.

This clonotype was seen a few times. This rearrangement joins TRBV28 to TRBJ2-4; tentatively, D is TRBD1 or TRBD2 (5 bases each). Trimming cost V 5 bases and J 7 bases, with 15 bases left between them. Germline CDR1 MDHEN, CDR2 SYDVKM. The CDR3 covers 14 residues. CDR3 DNA sequence: TGTGCCAGCAGTCCACGGGGCCAAAGGAACATTCAGTACTTC. Its protein product is CASSPRGQRNIQYF.